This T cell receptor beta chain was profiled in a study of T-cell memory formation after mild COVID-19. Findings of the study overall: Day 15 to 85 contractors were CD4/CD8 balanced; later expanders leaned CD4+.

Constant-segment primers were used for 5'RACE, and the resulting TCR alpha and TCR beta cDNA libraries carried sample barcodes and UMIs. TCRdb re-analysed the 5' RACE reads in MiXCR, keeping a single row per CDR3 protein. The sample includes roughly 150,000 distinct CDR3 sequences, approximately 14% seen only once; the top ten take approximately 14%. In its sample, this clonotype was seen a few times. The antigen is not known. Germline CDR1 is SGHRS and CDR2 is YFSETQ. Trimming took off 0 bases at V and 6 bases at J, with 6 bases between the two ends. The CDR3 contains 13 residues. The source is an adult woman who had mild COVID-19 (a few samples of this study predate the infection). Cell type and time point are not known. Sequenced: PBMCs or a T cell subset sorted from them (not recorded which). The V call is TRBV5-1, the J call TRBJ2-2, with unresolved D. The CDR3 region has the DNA TGCGCCAGCAGCTTGGTTAGACCCGGGGAGCTGTTTTTT. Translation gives CASSLVRPGELFF.